Listed below are T cell receptor beta chains from one sample, sequenced in a study of T cells in Graves' hyperthyroidism and ophthalmopathy. From the multiplex PCR reads, TCRdb called clonotypes with MiXCR, one entry per CDR3 protein. Of under 600,000 distinct CDR3 sequences listed, 16% are singletons. Sequencing was performed on blood. Source of these receptors: a woman in her thirties or forties with Graves' ophthalmopathy. Both conserved end residues are trimmed from each CDR3.

cdr3_length,v_call,j_call,cdr3_aa
11,TRBV5-1,TRBJ1-3,ASSLGSQDTIY
13,TRBV5-6,TRBJ1-5,ASSVWGRGNQPQH
14,TRBV5-1,TRBJ2-7,ASSLAATRVSYEQY
14,TRBV13,TRBJ2-1,ASSSQGRYSYNEQF
9,TRBV6-1,TRBJ2-1,ASSRPGEQF
15,TRBV4-1,TRBJ1-1,ASSQADRGRPNTEAF
13,TRBV2,TRBJ2-7,ASSRVGQGSYEQY
15,TRBV10-1,TRBJ1-5,ASIGGGANWSNQPQH
13,TRBV28,TRBJ1-1,ASSLYGGADTEAF
14,TRBV4-1,TRBJ2-3,ASSPWTGTGTDTQY
15,TRBV7-9,TRBJ2-7,ASSHTPLAGATYEQY